This is a list of T cell receptor beta chains from one sample in a study of response to subunit inactivated influenza vaccine. TCRdb ran MiXCR on the RT-PCR reads and lists one entry per CDR3 protein. Of about 800,000 distinct CDR3 sequences listed, 20% to 25% are singletons. Sample: PBMCs from blood, taken 5 days after vaccination. Receptors originate from a man aged 50-59 years who received an inactivated influenza vaccine. The conserved cysteine and the conserved F or W are not part of the CDR3 here.

j_call: TRBJ1-2
v_call: TRBV5-1
cdr3_aa: ASRRTGNTAYGYT

j_call: TRBJ2-7
v_call: TRBV29-1
cdr3_aa: SARETRDAYEQY

j_call: TRBJ2-2
v_call: TRBV20-1
cdr3_aa: SATRFANTGELF

j_call: TRBJ2-5
v_call: TRBV7-8
cdr3_aa: ASSLYAEETQY

j_call: TRBJ2-3
v_call: TRBV12-3/TRBV12-4
cdr3_aa: ASTLIGAGFTDTQY

j_call: TRBJ1-2
v_call: TRBV10-2
cdr3_aa: ASSGAGRLVYGYT

j_call: TRBJ2-2
v_call: TRBV5-1
cdr3_aa: ASSLVQPNTGELF

j_call: TRBJ2-4
v_call: TRBV6-2/TRBV6-3
cdr3_aa: ASSYSITSAAKNIQY

j_call: TRBJ1-4
v_call: TRBV5-1
cdr3_aa: ASSADSNNEKLF

j_call: TRBJ2-1
v_call: TRBV12-3/TRBV12-4
cdr3_aa: ASSFWQGAYNEQF